These 15 T cell receptor beta chains share one sample of origin, sequenced in a study of cytomegalovirus exposure and HLA in healthy donors. The PCR had 60 Vbeta and 13 Jbeta primers. Measured with immunoSEQ multiplex PCR; TCRdb has only the in-frame clones, and not every one. Of more than 50,000 clones in the sample, approximately 71% are singletons; the top ten hold roughly 25%. The sample consisted of PBMCs. Receptors were obtained from a man aged 50 or older in good health and CMV-seropositive.

This clone has only a few counts. The J gene is TRBJ2-5, the V gene TRBV4-1; TRBD2 matches 8 bases. CDR1 is MGHRA and CDR2 is YSYEKL in the germline V gene. This CDR3 contains 16 residues. V gave up 1 base and J gave up 1 base; unmatched junction bases: 5. For the CDR3, the DNA is TGCGCCAGCAGCCAAGTCGGACTAGCAAGCCAAGAGACCCAGTACTTC. Its protein product is CASSQVGLASQETQYF.

This clone was recorded a few times. The chain employs TRBV9 and TRBJ1-2; TRBD1 matches at 7 bases. From germline, CDR1 is SGDLS and CDR2 YYNGEE. The CDR3 is 15 amino acids. The V gene end was trimmed by 2 bases and the J gene end by 6 bases; junction bases not matched to a gene: 10. The CDR3 loop reads CASSVADRARDGYTF. The CDR3 DNA sequence: TGTGCCAGCAGCGTCGCAGACAGGGCGCGGGATGGCTACACCTTC.

This clone was seen a handful of times. The chain joins TRBV15 to TRBJ1-2; TRBD1 matches 12 bases. The ends lost 0 bases at V and 7 bases at J; junction bases unmatched: 3. Germline V gives CDR1 LNHNV, CDR2 YYDKDF (reference sequence). The CDR3 extends over 15 amino acids. CDR3 sequence: CATSRDRDRGLGYTF. The CDR3 region has the DNA TGTGCCACCAGCAGAGATCGGGACAGGGGGCTTGGCTACACCTTC.

The chain is built from TRBV29-1 and TRBJ2-7, with a tentative D call TRBD1 (5 bases). From germline, CDR1 is SQVTM and CDR2 ANQGSEA. Trimming cost V 6 bases and J 2 bases, with 23 bases left between them. The CDR3 covers 16 residues. CDR3 protein: CSVVSPTEDTAYEQYF. As DNA, the CDR3 is TGCAGCGTCGTAAGCCCGACTGAGGACACCGCCTACGAGCAGTACTTC.

The chain is built from TRBV9 and TRBJ1-4; perhaps TRBD1 as D (5 bases). Trimming pared 0 bases from V and 8 bases from J, leaving 14 bases between. Germline lookup yields CDR1 SGDLS and CDR2 YYNGEE. The CDR3 runs to 15 residues. The CDR3 region has the DNA TGTGCCAGCAGCGTAGCGGGGGTTAGTTACGAAAAACTGTTTTTT. It translates to CASSVAGVSYEKLFF.

The chain joins TRBV7-9 to TRBJ1-4; TRBD1 matches at 9 bases. CDR1 is SEHNR, CDR2 FQNEAQ, per germline (reference sequence). The CDR3 extends over 14 amino acids. V lost 5 bases, J lost 8 bases, and 6 bases stayed unmatched. The CDR3 sequence is CASSNRGRLEKLFF. The CDR3 DNA reads TGTGCCAGCAGCAACAGGGGGCGCCTGGAAAAACTGTTTTTT. Filled out from reference TRBV7-9 and TRBJ1-4, the complete variable domain reads DTGVSQNPRHKITKRGQNVTFRCDPISEHNRLYWYRQTLGQGPEFLTYFQNEAQLEKSRLLSDRFSAERPKGSFSTLEIQRTEQGDSAMYLCASSNRGRLEKLFFGSGTQLSVL.

The chain employs TRBV15 and TRBJ2-1, with 12 bases fitting TRBD2. V shed 3 bases, J shed 0 bases, and the junction held 12 bases outside the gene matches. Germline assignment: CDR1 LNHNV and CDR2 YYDKDF (reference sequence). This CDR3 comprises 20 residues. This CDR3 is CATSRGLAGHPTASYNEQFF. In nucleotides, the CDR3 is TGTGCCACCAGCAGGGGACTAGCGGGCCACCCAACCGCCTCCTACAATGAGCAGTTCTTC. Full variable domain (outside the CDR3, taken from reference TRBV15 and TRBJ2-1): DAMVIQNPRYQVTQFGKPVTLSCSQTLNHNVMYWYQQKSSQAPKLLFHYYDKDFNNEADTPDNFQSRRPNTSFCFLDIRSPGLGDTAMYLCATSRGLAGHPTASYNEQFFGPGTRLTVL.

The rearrangement uses TRBV4-3 and TRBJ1-5; TRBD1 matches at 7 bases. With 3 bases clipped from V and 5 bases from J, the junction kept 7 bases outside the gene matches. The CDR3 is made up of 15 amino acids. Germline V gene sequence: CDR1 LGHNA, CDR2 YSLEER. The CDR3 DNA is TGCGCCAGCAGCCAGGGGCGACAGGGATATCAGCCCCAGCATTTT. Translation: CASSQGRQGYQPQHF.

The chain combines TRBV7-8 with TRBJ2-1; possible D gene TRBD1, 6 bases. Germline V CDR1 and CDR2: SGHVS, FQNEAQ. V was cut by 5 bases and J by 3 bases, with 17 bases left in between. The CDR3 consists of 16 residues. CDR3 loop: CASSPTGTPFYNEQFF. The DNA of the CDR3 is TGTGCCAGCAGCCCTACGGGGACACCCTTCTACAATGAGCAGTTCTTC. Using reference TRBV7-8 and TRBJ2-1 for the parts outside the CDR3, the full variable domain is GAGVSQSPRYKVAKRGQDVALRCDPISGHVSLFWYQQALGQGPEFLTYFQNEAQLDKSGLPSDRFFAERPEGSVSTLKIQRTQQEDSAVYLCASSPTGTPFYNEQFFGPGTRLTVL.

The V call is TRBV2, the J call TRBJ2-7, with D perhaps matching TRBD2 (5 bases). Germline V CDR1 and CDR2: SNHLY, FYNNEI. With 5 bases removed from V and 0 bases from J, the gap between germline ends came to 11 bases. The CDR3 contains 14 residues. In DNA, the CDR3 is TGTGCCAGCAGTCTACTAGTGAGCTCCTACGAGCAGTACTTC. Its protein is CASSLLVSSYEQYF.

The J gene is TRBJ1-4, the V gene TRBV7-9; D is possibly TRBD1 (6 bases). The length of the CDR3 is 16 residues. Per germline, CDR1 SEHNR and CDR2 FQNEAQ (reference sequence). With 5 bases removed from V and 0 bases from J, the gap between germline ends came to 13 bases. The CDR3 DNA is TGTGCCAGCAGCCCACGGGGGGCCCCAACTAATGAAAAACTGTTTTTT. Encoded protein: CASSPRGAPTNEKLFF.

This chain connects TRBV11-2 to TRBJ1-4; D unclear. The germline V gene has CDR1 SGHAT and CDR2 FQNNGV. Trimming took 7 bases from V and 7 from J, leaving 19 bases between them. The CDR3 totals 15 residues. The CDR3 protein is CASTTRSGDGEKLFF. CDR3 in DNA: TGTGCCAGCACGACTCGGTCCGGAGACGGTGAAAAACTGTTTTTT.

This clone was observed a handful of times. The chain employs TRBV2 and TRBJ2-7; a weak D match, TRBD1 (6 bases). The V gene lost 7 bases and the J gene lost 6 bases, with 10 bases spanning the gap. Germline CDR1 is SNHLY and CDR2 is FYNNEI. The length of the CDR3 is 11 residues. This chain's CDR3 is CASIGGPEQYF. CDR3 coding DNA: TGTGCCAGCATAGGGGGTCCCGAGCAGTACTTC.

This clone was counted only a few times. This chain joins TRBV2 and TRBJ2-1, with D possibly TRBD2 on 6 matching bases. Trimming removed 6 bases at V and 7 bases at J, with 13 bases between. CDR3 length: 13 residues. Germline CDR1 is SNHLY and CDR2 is FYNNEI. The CDR3 is CASRRDGGNEQFF. The CDR3 DNA reads as TGTGCCAGCAGGCGGGATGGCGGGAATGAGCAGTTCTTC. The whole variable domain, filled in from reference TRBV2 and TRBJ2-1, reads EPEVTQTPSHQVTQMGQEVILRCVPISNHLYFYWYRQILGQKVEFLVSFYNNEISEKSEIFDDQFSVERPDGSNFTLKIRSTKLEDSAMYFCASRRDGGNEQFFGPGTRLTVL.

The V and J genes are TRBV21-1 and TRBJ2-7; no DNA check was done on the table's D call, TRBD1. TRBV21-1 is tagged as a pseudogene. The CDR3 length is 14 residues. The CDR3 DNA follows: TGTGCCAGCAGCAACAGACAGGGGATCTACGAGCAGTACTTC. The encoded protein is CASSNRQGIYEQYF.